The 10 T cell receptor beta chains reported below all come from one sample, sequenced in a study of metastatic and nonmetastatic thyroid tumors. TCRdb ran MiXCR on the PCR reads. The data show 45,000 to 50,000 clones, with roughly a fifth seen just once and under 4% held by the top ten. The entire patient cohort was treatment-naive prior to thyroid surgery. The sequenced sample consisted of blood. The receptors shown here come from a male donor with papillary thyroid cancer or a benign thyroid nodule (not recorded which). Some clones in this sample may be carry-over from other donors' samples.

This clone has only a few counts. Possible read error: a much larger clone is one base away. This chain links TRBV7-3 with TRBJ2-3; D unresolved. The CDR3 has 14 amino acids. Looked up from germline, CDR1 is SGHTA and CDR2 is FQGTGA. V was trimmed by 1 base and J by 6 bases, leaving 11 bases between them. DNA for the CDR3: TGTGCCAGCAGCTTAAGTGGGCCCAGGGATACGCAGTATTTT. This encodes CASSLSGPRDTQYF.

The table lists this clone with a few counts. V is TRBV6-1 and J is TRBJ2-7; D call uncertain. Deletions cut 4 bases from V and 0 bases from J, with 10 bases between. Germline V gives CDR1 MNHNS, CDR2 SASEGT. The CDR3 has 14 amino acids. CDR3 nucleotides: TGTGCCAGCAGTGTAGACCCGAGCTCCTACGAGCAGTACTTC. As protein: CASSVDPSSYEQYF.

J is TRBJ1-5 and V is TRBV19, with D perhaps matching TRBD1 (6 bases). The germline V and J ends were trimmed by 3 bases and 1 base, with 13 bases remaining between them. CDR1 and CDR2 (germline): LNHDA, SQIVND (reference sequence). This CDR3 spans 16 amino acids. CDR3 loop: CASSILGGQSNQPQHF. Written as DNA, the CDR3 is TGTGCCAGTAGTATCCTCGGGGGGCAGAGCAATCAGCCCCAGCATTTT.

This clone appeared many times. V gene TRBV3-1 combines with J gene TRBJ1-3; D is unresolved. V was trimmed by 4 bases and J by 0 bases, leaving 13 bases between them. Germline lookup yields CDR1 LGHDT and CDR2 YNNKEL (reference sequence). CDR3 length: 16 residues. The CDR3 coding sequence is TGTGCCAGCAGCCCGTTCTGGGAGGACTCTGGAAACACCATATATTTT. Translated: CASSPFWEDSGNTIYF. Based on the CDR3 plus reference TRBV3-1 and TRBJ1-3, the full variable domain is DTAVSQTPKYLVTQMGNDKSIKCEQNLGHDTMYWYKQDSKKFLKIMFSYNNKELIINETVPNRFSPKSPDKAHLNLHINSLELGDSAVYFCASSPFWEDSGNTIYFGEGSWLTVV.

This clone was seen many times. The rearrangement uses TRBV27 and TRBJ1-4; D is unresolved. Germline CDR1 MNHEY, CDR2 SMNVEV (reference sequence). The CDR3 length is 14 residues. Trimming took 6 bases from V and 5 from J, leaving 13 bases between them. The CDR3 is CASRPAAINEKLFF. The CDR3 coding sequence is TGTGCCAGCAGGCCCGCTGCGATAAATGAAAAACTGTTTTTT. The full variable domain, completed using reference TRBV27 and TRBJ1-4, is EAQVTQNPRYLITVTGKKLTVTCSQNMNHEYMSWYRQDPGLGLRQIYYSMNVEVTDKGDVPEGYKVSRKEKRNFPLILESPSPNQTSLYFCASRPAAINEKLFFGSGTQLSVL.

V and J are TRBV27 and TRBJ1-2, with unresolved D. CDR1 MNHEY and CDR2 SMNVEV come from the germline V gene (reference sequence). The CDR3 length is 15 residues. The ends were cut back, 6 bases at V and 4 bases at J, with 18 bases in the middle. The chain's CDR3 is CASRSPRTSGYGYTF. CDR3 coding DNA: TGTGCCAGCAGATCCCCTCGTACGAGTGGCTATGGCTACACCTTC.

This clone was counted ten times or more. The chain is built from TRBV5-6 and TRBJ2-7, with TRBD1 matching 9 bases. This CDR3 is built from 15 residues. The J segment lost 3 bases and the V segment lost 2 bases, leaving 6 bases of the junction unmatched. CDR1 SGHDT and CDR2 YYEEEE come from the germline V gene. CDR3 sequence reads: CASSLWDREDYEQYF. The CDR3 DNA is TGTGCCAGCAGCTTATGGGACAGGGAGGACTACGAGCAGTACTTC.

This clone occurred many times. CDR3 sequence reads: CASSTSGSLDKDTQYF. The CDR3 DNA follows: TGTGCCAGCAGTACCTCAGGGTCGCTTGATAAGGATACGCAGTATTTT. J is TRBJ2-3 and V is TRBV28; perhaps TRBD1 as D (5 bases). The CDR3 length is 16 residues. With 5 bases removed from V and 6 bases from J, the gap between germline ends came to 21 bases. Germline values: CDR1 MDHEN, CDR2 SYDVKM.

V usage is TRBV9 and J usage is TRBJ2-3, with a tentative D call TRBD2 (6 bases). Trimming pared 0 bases from V and 1 base from J, leaving 12 bases between. CDR1 and CDR2 (germline): SGDLS, YYNGEE. CDR3 size: 16 residues. The DNA of the CDR3 is TGTGCCAGCAGCGTAGTTCAAGGGGAGGGCACAGATACGCAGTATTTT. It encodes CASSVVQGEGTDTQYF.

In this sample, this clone turned up many times. V usage is TRBV5-8 and J usage is TRBJ2-1; D is ambiguous. Germline CDR1 reads SGHTS; CDR2 reads YDEGEE. The CDR3 contains 14 residues. The V gene lost 4 bases and the J gene lost 0 bases, with 8 bases spanning the gap. This CDR3 reads CASSLTFSYNEQFF. The CDR3 nucleotides are TGTGCCAGCAGCCTAACGTTCTCCTACAATGAGCAGTTCTTC.